A selection of T cell receptor beta chains follows, all from one sample in a study of shared clonotypes between healthy human individuals. Using immunoSEQ multiplex PCR, the repertoire was profiled, and TCRdb retains in-frame clones only, with some absent. The profile shows more than 1.2 million clones, 97% to 99% of them singletons. The sample consisted of naive CD4+ T cells sorted from blood. The receptor set was obtained from a man in his thirties or forties in good health. The CDR3 runs from the conserved cysteine through the conserved F or W. D genes are given only for firm matches. The size entry is marked missing in some rows and otherwise reads once, few, many or a size class.

d_gene	v_gene	j_gene	abundance	CDR3nt	CDR3aa
-	TRBV11-2	TRBJ1-1	-	TGTGCCAGCAGCTTAGCGGACAGTTATGAAGCTTTCTTT	CASSLADSYEAFF
TRBD2	TRBV7-9	TRBJ2-3	once	TGTGCCAGCATCGAACTAACTAGCGGCACAGATACGCAGTATTTT	CASIELTSGTDTQYF
TRBD1	TRBV11-2	TRBJ1-1	once	TGTGCCAGCAGCCCCGGGACAGAGCCATCTGAAGCTTTCTTT	CASSPGTEPSEAFF
-	TRBV7-6	TRBJ2-2	-	TGTGCCAGCAGCTTAGTCGGGAGCGGGGAGCTGTTTTTT	CASSLVGSGELFF
-	TRBV5-4	TRBJ2-3	-	TGTGCCAGCAGCTTGGTTGGAGTGACCACAGATACGCAGTATTTT	CASSLVGVTTDTQYF
TRBD1	TRBV4-1	TRBJ2-7	-	TGCGCCAGCAGCCACAATGGACAGGGTCACGAGCAGTACTTC	CASSHNGQGHEQYF
-	TRBV11-3	TRBJ1-5	-	TGTGCCAGCAGCTTGGCCGAGGGCAATCAGCCCCAGCATTTT	CASSLAEGNQPQHF
-	TRBV19	TRBJ2-7	-	TGTGCCAGTAGTCCCCGAGGCCGCTACGAGCAGTACTTC	CASSPRGRYEQYF
-	TRBV5-1	TRBJ1-1	-	TGCGCCAGCAGCTTGGGAGGTCTGCAGGTAAGGACTGAAGCTTTCTTT	CASSLGGLQVRTEAFF
TRBD1	TRBV11-2	TRBJ2-7	-	TGTGCCAGCAGCTTAGAACTGGGACAGGGCCACGAGCAGTACTTC	CASSLELGQGHEQYF
TRBD1	TRBV27	TRBJ2-7	-	TGTGCCAGCAGTTTCAGTACGCCGGGACAGGGCTTCTACGAGCAGTACTTC	CASSFSTPGQGFYEQYF
-	TRBV18	TRBJ1-5	-	TGTGCCAGCTCACCAAGACAGGCGAATCAGCCCCAGCATTTT	CASSPRQANQPQHF
TRBD1	TRBV9	TRBJ2-7	-	TGTGCCAGCAGCGCCTTCGGGGACAGCCCCTACGAGCAGTACTTC	CASSAFGDSPYEQYF
TRBD2	TRBV11-2	TRBJ2-5	-	TGTGCCAGCAGCTTAGGAGGACTAGCGGGACAGGGAGAGACCCAGTACTTC	CASSLGGLAGQGETQYF
TRBD1	TRBV5-1	TRBJ2-1	-	TGCGCCAGCAGCTTGGATACCCAGGGGGCGCCTAATGAGCAGTTCTTC	CASSLDTQGAPNEQFF